This T cell receptor beta chain was profiled in a study of cytomegalovirus exposure and HLA in healthy donors. Concerning this clone itself: Antigen specificity is unknown.

Study-level points and caveats: Several of the most significant clusters appeared, in a later analysis, to be linked to common viral pathogens. Upon later analysis, HLA-associated TCR beta chains proved more clonally expanded than other, equally common chains. A later examination showed that TCR association rates differed by HLA locus, with DRB1 most and HLA-C fewest.

This CDR3 has 17 residues. Germline-derived CDR1 and CDR2 are KGHSH and LQKENI. Trimming shortened V by 3 bases and J by 0 bases, and 16 bases separated the two germline ends. The PCR contained 60 Vbeta and 13 Jbeta primers. Profiled with immunoSEQ multiplex PCR; TCRdb holds only in-frame clones, not every one. The sample records approximately 190,000 clones, roughly 74% being singletons. The clonotype was recovered from a woman in her 30s in good health and CMV-seropositive. Material: PBMCs. V gene TRBV18 combines with J gene TRBJ2-3; D may be TRBD1 (6 bases). The chain's CDR3 is CASSPVPAGASTDTQYF. CDR3 bases: TGTGCCAGCTCACCGGTCCCTGCAGGGGCCAGCACAGATACGCAGTATTTT.